This is a list of T cell receptor beta chains from one sample in a study of blood T cell repertoires in COVID-19. Only in-frame clones appear in the TCRdb table, and some are missing; sequencing was by immunoSEQ multiplex PCR. The sample holds 310,000 or so clones, around 80% seen once. What was sequenced was peripheral blood. The source of these receptors is a woman between 45 and 60 years old with acute or convalescent COVID-19. The conserved cysteine and the conserved F or W are not part of the CDR3 here. A D gene is named only where the DNA matches it firmly.

cdr3_aa: ASSSGQEAFGYT
j_call: TRBJ1-2
v_call: TRBV19
d_call: TRBD1

cdr3_aa: ASSYPSGHNEQF
j_call: TRBJ2-1
v_call: TRBV5-1
d_call: TRBD2

cdr3_aa: ATSRDSDFNYGYT
j_call: TRBJ1-2
v_call: TRBV15
d_call: .

cdr3_aa: ASSVGGGDEKLF
j_call: TRBJ1-4
v_call: TRBV9
d_call: .

cdr3_aa: ASSKTGHHTDTQY
j_call: TRBJ2-3
v_call: TRBV5-1
d_call: .

cdr3_aa: ASSTQAGPQETQY
j_call: TRBJ2-5
v_call: TRBV7-2
d_call: .

cdr3_aa: ASGLDNYEQY
j_call: TRBJ2-7
v_call: TRBV12-5
d_call: .

cdr3_aa: ASSLGGGVGQPQH
j_call: TRBJ1-5
v_call: TRBV7-2
d_call: .

cdr3_aa: ASSEAGLLANYGYT
j_call: TRBJ1-2
v_call: TRBV6-1
d_call: .

cdr3_aa: ASSLTSGKYNEQF
j_call: TRBJ2-1
v_call: TRBV5-1
d_call: TRBD2

cdr3_aa: AIRGTSGSADAEQF
j_call: TRBJ2-1
v_call: TRBV10-3
d_call: TRBD2

cdr3_aa: ASSLIRVRGSSYNEQF
j_call: TRBJ2-1
v_call: TRBV27
d_call: .

cdr3_aa: ASSPDRDYTEAF
j_call: TRBJ1-1
v_call: TRBV3-1/TRBV3-2
d_call: TRBD1

cdr3_aa: ASSLEGAGMETQY
j_call: TRBJ2-5
v_call: TRBV5-1
d_call: .

cdr3_aa: ASSEALRAGAGPQETQY
j_call: TRBJ2-5
v_call: TRBV6-1
d_call: .

cdr3_aa: ASSSQSNQPQH
j_call: TRBJ1-5
v_call: TRBV7-9
d_call: .

cdr3_aa: ASSPLAVAGIGELF
j_call: TRBJ2-2
v_call: TRBV7-3
d_call: TRBD2

cdr3_aa: ASSGQGPNEKLF
j_call: TRBJ1-4
v_call: TRBV2
d_call: TRBD1

cdr3_aa: ASRESSYNEQF
j_call: TRBJ2-1
v_call: TRBV2
d_call: .

cdr3_aa: ASSYSLGSGANVLT
j_call: TRBJ2-6
v_call: TRBV6-2/TRBV6-3
d_call: .

cdr3_aa: ASSYSTGDYGYT
j_call: TRBJ1-2
v_call: TRBV6-2/TRBV6-3
d_call: TRBD1

cdr3_aa: ASSFSTGGGTGELF
j_call: TRBJ2-2
v_call: TRBV7-2
d_call: TRBD2

cdr3_aa: SVDPTQGAGGYT
j_call: TRBJ1-2
v_call: TRBV29-1
d_call: TRBD1

cdr3_aa: SASWLAVGGDEQF
j_call: TRBJ2-1
v_call: TRBV20-1
d_call: .

cdr3_aa: ASSQESATGEQF
j_call: TRBJ2-1
v_call: TRBV4-3
d_call: .

cdr3_aa: ASSLGQPSSYNEQF
j_call: TRBJ2-1
v_call: TRBV18
d_call: .

cdr3_aa: ASGPEGLARYNEQF
j_call: TRBJ2-1
v_call: TRBV12-5
d_call: TRBD2

cdr3_aa: ASSDPGQGSYEQY
j_call: TRBJ2-7
v_call: TRBV25-1
d_call: TRBD1